This T cell receptor (beta chain) was recovered during a study of T cell responses to AZD1222 COVID-19 vaccine. Concerning this clone: Its matching antigen is unknown.

Study results and limitations: Spike-specific TCR breadth rose after two AZD1222 doses, and depth rose as well. Among vaccine-associated CD4 TCRs, coverage spanned spike, with dominance at 160-218 and 743-854. Donors skewed white British and female; clonal diversity was possibly underestimated.

Trimming shortened V by 5 bases and J by 2 bases, and 10 bases separated the two germline ends. Germline lookup yields CDR1 PRHDT and CDR2 FYEKMQ (reference sequence). CDR3 length: 15 residues. Pooling covered second doses at about 4 or about 12 weeks. The data were produced by immunoSEQ multiplex PCR, yet TCRdb's version contains in-frame clones alone and is incomplete. The table records tens of thousands of clones, about 92% of them present only once. Sample: peripheral blood, taken 28 days after the second AZD1222 dose. This clonotype originated in an adult who received the AZD1222 COVID-19 vaccine. The genes are TRBV13 and TRBJ2-6; TRBD1 is a possible D gene (6 bases). The CDR3 here is CASSIQGAGANVLTF. CDR3 nucleotide sequence: TGTGCCAGCAGCATACAGGGCGCTGGGGCCAACGTCCTGACTTTC.